This T cell receptor beta chain was found in a study of T cell responses to AZD1222 COVID-19 vaccine. Between the trimmed V and J ends, which lost 6 bases and 7 bases, there was a span of 24 bases. CDR1 and CDR2 (germline): MNHEY, SVGEGT. The CDR3 consists of 16 residues. Study-level results: The donor cohort was predominantly white British with a female majority, and clonal diversity may have been underestimated.

This table comes from immunoSEQ multiplex PCR, and its TCRdb copy is limited to in-frame clones, with some not included. The data contain approximately 120,000 clones, 70% to 90% of them singletons. A remark on this clone: Its matching antigen is unknown.

The V gene is TRBV6-2 or TRBV6-3, the J gene TRBJ2-5; D is tentatively TRBD1 or TRBD2 (6 bases each). Sample: peripheral blood, taken on day 0 of AZD1222 vaccination. This TCR was recovered from an adult in good health. CDR3 region: CASSKRGVSGAGTQYF. The DNA for the CDR3 is TGTGCCAGCAGCAAACGAGGGGTCTCGGGGGCGGGGACCCAGTACTTC.